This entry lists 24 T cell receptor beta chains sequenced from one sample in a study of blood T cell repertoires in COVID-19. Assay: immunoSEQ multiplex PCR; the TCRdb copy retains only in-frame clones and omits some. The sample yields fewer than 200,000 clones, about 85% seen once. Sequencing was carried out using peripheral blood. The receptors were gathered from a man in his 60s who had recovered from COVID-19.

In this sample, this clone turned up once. CDR3 residues: CASSSPPGGPFF. The DNA of the CDR3 is TGTGCCAGCAGTTCTCCCCCGGGGGGACCGTTCTTC. This chain uses TRBV6-5 with TRBJ2-1, with 7 bases lining up with TRBD2. The CDR3 runs to 12 residues. After removal of 4 bases from V and 15 bases from J, the junction contained 9 bases not matched to a gene. CDR1 and CDR2 (germline): MNHEY, SVGAGI.

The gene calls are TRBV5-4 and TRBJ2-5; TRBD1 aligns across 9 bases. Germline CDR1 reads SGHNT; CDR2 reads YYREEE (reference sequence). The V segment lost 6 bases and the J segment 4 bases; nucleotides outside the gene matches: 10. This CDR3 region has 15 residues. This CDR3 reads CASNTAQGAGETQYF. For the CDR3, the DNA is TGTGCCAGCAACACCGCACAGGGGGCGGGAGAGACCCAGTACTTC.

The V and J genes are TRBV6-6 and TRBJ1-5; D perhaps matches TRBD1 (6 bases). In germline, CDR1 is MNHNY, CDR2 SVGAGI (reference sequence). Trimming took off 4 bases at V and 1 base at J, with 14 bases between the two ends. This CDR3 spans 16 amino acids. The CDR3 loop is CASSSLPGQSNQPQHF. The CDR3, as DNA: TGTGCCAGCAGTTCCCTACCGGGACAAAGCAATCAGCCCCAGCATTTT.

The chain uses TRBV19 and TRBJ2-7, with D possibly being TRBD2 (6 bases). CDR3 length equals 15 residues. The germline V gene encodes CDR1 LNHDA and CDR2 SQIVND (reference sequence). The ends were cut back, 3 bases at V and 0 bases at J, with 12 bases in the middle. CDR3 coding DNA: TGTGCCAGTAGTATCGGCGGGGCGGCCTCCTACGAGCAGTACTTC. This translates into CASSIGGAASYEQYF.

The chain's CDR3 is CASSHPGGVGGYTF. DNA of the CDR3: TGTGCCAGCAGCCACCCAGGGGGCGTGGGTGGCTACACCTTC. This chain joins TRBV11-2 and TRBJ1-2, with 8 bases fitting TRBD1. Germline V gene lookup returns CDR1 SGHAT and CDR2 FQNNGV. With V trimmed by 5 bases and J by 7 bases, 9 bases remained unmatched. There are 14 residues in the CDR3. Combining the CDR3 with reference TRBV11-2 and TRBJ1-2 gives the whole variable domain EAGVAQSPRYKIIEKRQSVAFWCNPISGHATLYWYQQILGQGPKLLIQFQNNGVVDDSQLPKDRFSAERLKGVDSTLKIQPAKLEDSAVYLCASSHPGGVGGYTFGSGTRLTVV.

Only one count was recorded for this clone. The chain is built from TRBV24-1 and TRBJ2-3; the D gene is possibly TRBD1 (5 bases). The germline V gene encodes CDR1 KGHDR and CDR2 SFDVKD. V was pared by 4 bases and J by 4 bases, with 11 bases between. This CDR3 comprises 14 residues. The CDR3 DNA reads TGTGCCACCAGTGACCTAAGGGGCGCAGATACGCAGTATTTT. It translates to CATSDLRGADTQYF.

The CDR3 is CASSSAGQGNEKLFF. The CDR3 DNA sequence: TGTGCCAGCAGCTCAGCTGGACAGGGGAATGAAAAACTGTTTTTT. The chain has TRBV5-6 and TRBJ1-4, with 9 bases identical to TRBD1. J was trimmed by 5 bases and V by 3 bases; bases with no gene match: 5. The CDR3 runs 15 residues. Germline CDR1 is SGHDT and CDR2 is YYEEEE.

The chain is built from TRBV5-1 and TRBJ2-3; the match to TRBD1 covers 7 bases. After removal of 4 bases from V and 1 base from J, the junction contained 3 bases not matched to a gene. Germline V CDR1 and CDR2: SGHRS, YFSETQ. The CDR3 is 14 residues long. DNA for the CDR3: TGCGCCAGCAGCCCGGGACAGCGCACAGATACGCAGTATTTT. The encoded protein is CASSPGQRTDTQYF.

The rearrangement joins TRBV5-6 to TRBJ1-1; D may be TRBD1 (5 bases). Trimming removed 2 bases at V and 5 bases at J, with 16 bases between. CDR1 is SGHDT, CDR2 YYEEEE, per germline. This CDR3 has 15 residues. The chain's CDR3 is CASSLVSQGGTEAFF. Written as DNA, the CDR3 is TGTGCCAGCAGCTTAGTATCTCAGGGAGGGACTGAAGCTTTCTTT.

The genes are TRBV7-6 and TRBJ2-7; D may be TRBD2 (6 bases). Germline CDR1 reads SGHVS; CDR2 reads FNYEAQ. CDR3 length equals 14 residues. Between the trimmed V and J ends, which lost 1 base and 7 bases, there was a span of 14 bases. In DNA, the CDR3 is TGTGCCAGCAGCTTAGGGTCGGCGGGGAGAGAGCAGTACTTC. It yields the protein CASSLGSAGREQYF. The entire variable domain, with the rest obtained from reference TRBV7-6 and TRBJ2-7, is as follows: GAGVSQSPRYKVTKRGQDVALRCDPISGHVSLYWYRQALGQGPEFLTYFNYEAQQDKSGLPNDRFSAERPEGSISTLTIQRTEQRDSAMYRCASSLGSAGREQYFGPGTRLTVT.

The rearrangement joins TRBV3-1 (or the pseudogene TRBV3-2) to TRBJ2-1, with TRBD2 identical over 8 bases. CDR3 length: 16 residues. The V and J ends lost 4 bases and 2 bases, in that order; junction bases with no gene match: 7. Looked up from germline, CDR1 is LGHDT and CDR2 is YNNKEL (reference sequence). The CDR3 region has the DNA TGTGCCAGCAGCCTCTTGGGGCGGGGGGCCTACAATGAGCAGTTCTTC. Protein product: CASSLLGRGAYNEQFF.

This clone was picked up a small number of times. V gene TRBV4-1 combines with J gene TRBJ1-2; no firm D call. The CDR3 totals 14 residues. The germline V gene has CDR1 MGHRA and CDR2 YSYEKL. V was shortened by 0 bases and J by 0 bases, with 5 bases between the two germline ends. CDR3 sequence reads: CASSQDTANYGYTF. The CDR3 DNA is TGCGCCAGCAGCCAAGACACAGCTAACTATGGCTACACCTTC.

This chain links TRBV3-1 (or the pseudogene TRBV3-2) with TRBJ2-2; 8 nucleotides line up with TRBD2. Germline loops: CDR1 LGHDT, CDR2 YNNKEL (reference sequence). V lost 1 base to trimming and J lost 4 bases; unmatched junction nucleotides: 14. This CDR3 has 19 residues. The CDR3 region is CASSQGLAGQPRITGELFF. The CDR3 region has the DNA TGTGCCAGCAGCCAAGGGCTAGCGGGCCAACCGCGGATCACCGGGGAGCTGTTTTTT.

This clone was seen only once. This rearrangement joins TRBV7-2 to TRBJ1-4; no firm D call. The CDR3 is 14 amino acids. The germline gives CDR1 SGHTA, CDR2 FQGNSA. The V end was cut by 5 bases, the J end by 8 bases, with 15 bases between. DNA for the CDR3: TGTGCCAGCAGCCTCCTACCGACTGGCGAAAAACTGTTTTTT. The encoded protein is CASSLLPTGEKLFF.

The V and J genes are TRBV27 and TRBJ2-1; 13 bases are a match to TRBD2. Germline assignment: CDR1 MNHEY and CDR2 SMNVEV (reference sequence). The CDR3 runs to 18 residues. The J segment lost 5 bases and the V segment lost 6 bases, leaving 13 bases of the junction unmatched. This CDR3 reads CASRPTSGGAVENNEQFF. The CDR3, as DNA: TGTGCCAGCAGGCCAACTAGCGGGGGGGCCGTTGAAAACAATGAGCAGTTCTTC.

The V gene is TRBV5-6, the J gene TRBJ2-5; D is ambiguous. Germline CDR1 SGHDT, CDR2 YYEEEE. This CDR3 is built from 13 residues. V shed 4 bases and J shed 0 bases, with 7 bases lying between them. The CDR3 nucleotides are TGTGCCAGCAGCATTCGTAACCAAGAGACCCAGTACTTC. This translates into CASSIRNQETQYF. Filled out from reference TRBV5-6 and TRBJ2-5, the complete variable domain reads DAGVTQSPTHLIKTRGQQVTLRCSPKSGHDTVSWYQQALGQGPQFIFQYYEEEERQRGNFPDRFSGHQFPNYSSELNVNALLLGDSALYLCASSIRNQETQYFGPGTRLLVL.

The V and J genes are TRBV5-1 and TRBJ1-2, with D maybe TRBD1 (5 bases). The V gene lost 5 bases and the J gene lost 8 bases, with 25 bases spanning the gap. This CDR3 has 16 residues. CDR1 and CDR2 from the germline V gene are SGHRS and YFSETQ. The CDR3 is CASRITPTGDSPGYTF. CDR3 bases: TGCGCCAGCAGAATCACCCCCACGGGGGATTCCCCAGGCTACACCTTC.

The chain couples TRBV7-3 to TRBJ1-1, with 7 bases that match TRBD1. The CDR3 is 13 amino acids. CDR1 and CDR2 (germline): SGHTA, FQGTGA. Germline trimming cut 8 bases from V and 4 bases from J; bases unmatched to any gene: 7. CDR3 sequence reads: CASAEGAPTEAFF. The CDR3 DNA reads TGTGCCAGCGCTGAGGGGGCGCCCACTGAAGCTTTCTTT.

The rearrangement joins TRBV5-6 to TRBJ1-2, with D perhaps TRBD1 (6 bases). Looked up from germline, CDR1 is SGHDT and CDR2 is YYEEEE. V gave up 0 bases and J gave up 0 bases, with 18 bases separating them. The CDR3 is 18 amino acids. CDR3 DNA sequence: TGTGCCAGCAGCTTGGCGTCGGCGGGGGGCCGGGCTAACTATGGCTACACCTTC. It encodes CASSLASAGGRANYGYTF.

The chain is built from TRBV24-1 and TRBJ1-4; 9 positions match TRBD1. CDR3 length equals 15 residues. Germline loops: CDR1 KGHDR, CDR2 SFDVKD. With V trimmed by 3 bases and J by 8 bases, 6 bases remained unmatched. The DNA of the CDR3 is TGTGCCACCAGTGATAAGGGGACAGGGACCGAAAAACTGTTTTTT. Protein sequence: CATSDKGTGTEKLFF.

The CDR3 coding sequence is TGCGCCAGCAGCCCCCGGGACAGGGGCCTGAACACTGAAGCTTTCTTT. Its translation is CASSPRDRGLNTEAFF. V usage is TRBV4-1 and J usage is TRBJ1-1; 10 bases map to TRBD1. Germline loops: CDR1 MGHRA, CDR2 YSYEKL. V shed 4 bases, J shed 0 bases, and the junction held 5 bases outside the gene matches. The CDR3 consists of 16 residues.

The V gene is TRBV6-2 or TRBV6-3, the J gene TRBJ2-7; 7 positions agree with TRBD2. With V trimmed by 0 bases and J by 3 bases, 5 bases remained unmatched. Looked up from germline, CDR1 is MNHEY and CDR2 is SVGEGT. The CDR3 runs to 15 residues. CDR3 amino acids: CASSYSAGGNYEQYF. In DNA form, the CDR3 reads TGTGCCAGCAGTTACTCGGCCGGGGGGAACTACGAGCAGTACTTC.

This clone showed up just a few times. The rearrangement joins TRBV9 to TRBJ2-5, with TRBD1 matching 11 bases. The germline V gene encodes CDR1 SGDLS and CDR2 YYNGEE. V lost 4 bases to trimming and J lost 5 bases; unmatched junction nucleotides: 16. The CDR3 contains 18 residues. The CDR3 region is CASSPRWVGTGGTETQYF. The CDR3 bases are TGTGCCAGCAGCCCCCGTTGGGTGGGGACAGGGGGAACGGAGACCCAGTACTTC.

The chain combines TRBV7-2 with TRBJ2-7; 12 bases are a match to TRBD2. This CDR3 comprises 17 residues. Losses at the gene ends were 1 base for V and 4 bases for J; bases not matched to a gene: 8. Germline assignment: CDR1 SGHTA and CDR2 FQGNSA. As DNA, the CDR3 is TGTGCCAGCAGCTTAGGGGCTAGCGGGGGGGCCGGTTACGAGCAGTACTTC. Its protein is CASSLGASGGAGYEQYF.